This TCR beta chain was observed in a study of T-cell memory formation after mild COVID-19. This clonotype showed up just a few times. Via MiXCR, TCRdb re-called the 5' RACE reads, giving one row per CDR3 protein. The repertoire has under 450,000 distinct CDR3 sequences, 23% of them found once; the top ten carry under 15%. The germline gives CDR1 SGHRS, CDR2 YFSETQ. After removal of 4 bases from V and 6 bases from J, the junction contained 9 bases not matched to a gene. This CDR3 comprises 16 residues. The J gene is TRBJ2-2, the V gene TRBV5-1, with 10 bases identical to TRBD1. Sample: PBMCs or a T cell subset sorted from them (not recorded which). The sequence derives from an adult woman who had mild COVID-19 (a few samples of this study predate the infection). Cell type and time point are not known. Here the CDR3 DNA reads TGCGCCAGCAGCGGACACCGGGACAGGGGACCCGGGGAGCTGTTTTTT. The encoded protein is CASSGHRDRGPGELFF. The full variable domain, its missing parts supplied by reference TRBV5-1 and TRBJ2-2, is KAGVTQTPRYLIKTRGQQVTLSCSPISGHRSVSWYQQTPGQGLQFLFEYFSETQRNKGNFPGRFSGRQFSNSRSEMNVSTLELGDSALYLCASSGHRDRGPGELFFGEGSRLTVL.